This paragraph reports one TCR beta chain. The data stem from a study of CD8 T cells in Susac syndrome. Study information: The Susac syndrome patients were therapy-naive, on corticosteroids, or on intravenous immunoglobulin alone at blood draw.

The CDR3 has 13 amino acids. The ends lost 4 bases at V and 4 bases at J; junction bases unmatched: 4. CDR1 MNHNS and CDR2 SASEGT come from the germline V gene. TEMRA cells were FACS-enriched and CD8+ and CD4+ T cells negatively isolated. RNA totalling roughly 0.5 to 1 ug underwent reverse transcription with random hexamers. With immunoSEQ multiplex PCR, TCR beta CDR3 was amplified across 54 Vbeta and 13 Jbeta. TCRdb ran MiXCR on the immunoSEQ multiplex PCR reads and lists one entry per CDR3 protein. This table has over 150,000 distinct CDR3 sequences, roughly 95% appearing once. The receptor was isolated from a human donor with Susac syndrome. The sample comprised CD4+ T cells from PBMCs. This chain uses TRBV6-1 with TRBJ2-7, with 7 nucleotides matching TRBD2. The CDR3, as DNA: TGTGCCAGCAGTGCGTTGGGAGGGTACGAGCAGTACGTC. The encoded protein is CASSALGGYEQYV.